This T cell receptor (beta chain) was identified during a study of blood T cell repertoires in COVID-19. Study-level information: Italy, Spain and the United States were the sources of the convalescent and acute COVID-19 samples.

Sequencing used immunoSEQ multiplex PCR; TCRdb keeps in-frame clones, though not all of them. The data show around 81,000 clones, roughly 87% seen once. Trimming left V 4 bases short and J 2 bases short, with 17 bases between. The length of the CDR3 is 17 residues. CDR1 KGHSH and CDR2 LQKENI come from the germline V gene. The TCR sequence derives from an older man with acute or convalescent COVID-19. Sequencing was done on a sample of peripheral blood. The chain couples TRBV18 to TRBJ2-2, with a tentative D call TRBD2 (6 bases). CDR3 residues: CASSLSNPGLNTGELFF. In DNA, the CDR3 is TGTGCCAGCTCACTTTCTAATCCGGGACTTAACACCGGGGAGCTGTTTTTT.